The rows below give T cell receptor beta chains drawn from one sample of a study of graft-versus-host responses after intestinal transplantation. The assay was immunoSEQ multiplex PCR, and TCRdb's table has in-frame clones only and misses some. The sample carries roughly 9,400 clones, around 33% recorded once. The input for sequencing was alloreactive CD4+ T cells from a mixed lymphocyte reaction culture, taken before intestinal transplant. The receptors stem from a human patient who received an intestinal transplant. The CDR3 runs from the conserved cysteine through the conserved F or W.

j_call: TRBJ1-2; v_call: TRBV2; cdr3_aa: CASRGTGDGYTF
j_call: TRBJ1-6; v_call: TRBV5-6; cdr3_aa: CASSLEPNSYNSPLHF
j_call: TRBJ1-5; v_call: TRBV5-8; cdr3_aa: CASSFGQGRNQPQHF
j_call: TRBJ2-7; v_call: TRBV30; cdr3_aa: CAWSLGQGFNEQYF
j_call: TRBJ2-3; v_call: TRBV5-6; cdr3_aa: CASSLARLAGITDTQYF
j_call: TRBJ2-1; v_call: TRBV9; cdr3_aa: CASSVAWGDEQFF
j_call: TRBJ2-3; v_call: TRBV4-2; cdr3_aa: CASSQLAGGRGTSDTQYF
j_call: TRBJ2-5; v_call: TRBV7-7; cdr3_aa: CASSVDRGQETQYF
j_call: TRBJ2-2; v_call: TRBV2; cdr3_aa: CASRPGQVNTGELFF
j_call: TRBJ1-2; v_call: TRBV7-8; cdr3_aa: CASSQQGSVRVGYTF
j_call: TRBJ2-2; v_call: TRBV18; cdr3_aa: CASSPIATGELFF
j_call: TRBJ2-7; v_call: TRBV6-1; cdr3_aa: CASSERGLSYEQYF
j_call: TRBJ1-5; v_call: TRBV6-5; cdr3_aa: CASSQGNNQPQHF
j_call: TRBJ1-2; v_call: TRBV6-6; cdr3_aa: CASSYTRDIGGYTF
j_call: TRBJ1-2; v_call: TRBV18; cdr3_aa: CASSIPPPDSTYGYTF
j_call: TRBJ2-7; v_call: TRBV18; cdr3_aa: CASSPGITWMSYEQYF
j_call: TRBJ1-1; v_call: TRBV7-6; cdr3_aa: CASSLRGSTEAFF